These 17 T cell receptor beta chains share one sample of origin, sequenced in a study of blood T cell repertoires in COVID-19. The protocol was immunoSEQ multiplex PCR, while the TCRdb copy is restricted to in-frame clones and leaves out a portion. The table records some 99,000 clones, around 83% of them present only once. Sequencing was performed on peripheral blood. The origin of the receptors is a woman aged 55-69 years in a cohort sampled during active or convalescent COVID-19.

The V call is TRBV27, the J call TRBJ1-2; 8 bases fit TRBD1. CDR1 and CDR2 from the germline V gene are MNHEY and SMNVEV (reference sequence). Unmatched junction bases numbered 8, after V lost 0 bases and J lost 8 bases. CDR3 length: 15 residues. The CDR3 reads CASSLSDRGRRGYTF. CDR3 nucleotides: TGTGCCAGCAGTTTATCCGACAGGGGCAGGAGGGGCTACACCTTC.

The chain recombines TRBV18 with TRBJ1-1; D is unresolved. Germline loops: CDR1 KGHSH, CDR2 LQKENI. This CDR3 contains 13 residues. The V end lost 4 bases, the J end lost 2 bases, and 8 bases lay between the germline ends. The CDR3 nucleotides read TGTGCCAGCTCACGGGAGGGTAACACTGAAGCTTTCTTT. Translation: CASSREGNTEAFF. Full variable domain (missing parts from reference TRBV18 and TRBJ1-1): NAGVMQNPRHLVRRRGQEARLRCSPMKGHSHVYWYRQLPEEGLKFMVYLQKENIIDESGMPKERFSAEFPKEGPSILRIQQVVRGDSAAYFCASSREGNTEAFFGQGTRLTVV.

The chain recombines TRBV3-1 (or the pseudogene TRBV3-2) with TRBJ2-7; D unresolved. The V end lost 5 bases, the J end lost 2 bases, and 22 bases lay between the germline ends. This CDR3 spans 17 amino acids. The germline V gene has CDR1 LGHDT and CDR2 YNNKEL (reference sequence). The CDR3 is CASSSRLRGASTYEQYF. DNA of the CDR3: TGTGCCAGCAGCTCCCGACTTCGCGGAGCCTCTACCTACGAGCAGTACTTC.

The genes are TRBV5-8 and TRBJ1-2; D unclear. The CDR3 contains 10 residues. The germline CDR1 and CDR2 sequences are SGHTS and YDEGEE. V lost 6 bases, J lost 8 bases, and 8 bases lay in between. This chain's CDR3 is CASTSPGYTF. CDR3 bases: TGTGCCAGCACCTCCCCCGGCTACACCTTC.

This chain connects TRBV10-3 to TRBJ1-5; TRBD1 might be the D (5 bases). CDR1 ENHRY and CDR2 SYGVKD come from the germline V gene. This CDR3 spans 13 amino acids. V was trimmed by 5 bases and J by 6 bases, leaving 11 bases between them. The CDR3 DNA follows: TGTGCCATCAGTAGGGACTTTAGTCAGCCCCAGCATTTT. Its translation is CAISRDFSQPQHF.

V and J are TRBV10-3 and TRBJ1-6, with 9 bases matching TRBD1. The germline V gene has CDR1 ENHRY and CDR2 SYGVKD. This CDR3 comprises 16 residues. V dropped 1 base and J dropped 10; count of bases not matched to a gene: 8. CDR3 in amino acids: CAISEFVRDRESPLHF. The CDR3 DNA is TGTGCCATCAGTGAGTTCGTCCGGGACAGGGAATCACCCCTCCACTTT.

The J gene is TRBJ1-3, the V gene TRBV5-1; 7 bases match TRBD1. CDR3 length: 16 amino acids. V was clipped by 0 bases and J by 0 bases; unmatched bases: 3. The germline CDR1 and CDR2 sequences are SGHRS and YFSETQ. CDR3: CASSLATGDSGNTIYF. The CDR3 DNA follows: TGCGCCAGCAGCTTGGCTACAGGGGACTCTGGAAACACCATATATTTT. Together with reference TRBV5-1 and TRBJ1-3, the CDR3 gives the full variable domain: KAGVTQTPRYLIKTRGQQVTLSCSPISGHRSVSWYQQTPGQGLQFLFEYFSETQRNKGNFPGRFSGRQFSNSRSEMNVSTLELGDSALYLCASSLATGDSGNTIYFGEGSWLTVV.

The sample holds one count of this clone. The gene calls are TRBV11-2 and TRBJ2-2; possible D gene TRBD2, 6 bases. The CDR3 covers 15 residues. Deletions cut 2 bases from V and 4 bases from J, with 11 bases between. CDR1 SGHAT and CDR2 FQNNGV come from the germline V gene. The CDR3 DNA reads TGTGCCAGCAGCTTAAGCTACGGGGGCACCGGGGAGCTGTTTTTT. It yields the protein CASSLSYGGTGELFF.

As regards this clone: A read error may account for a junction end that differs from germline. The rearrangement uses TRBV7-7 and TRBJ2-5; 7 nucleotides agree with TRBD2. The CDR3 extends over 16 amino acids. The germline V gene has CDR1 SSHAT and CDR2 FNYEAQ (reference sequence). The CDR3 nucleotides are TGTGCTAGCAGCTTAGGGAGGGGTGGTTGGCAAGAGACCCAGTACTTC. Residues: CASSLGRGGWQETQYF.

J is TRBJ1-1 and V is TRBV28; 9 bases fit TRBD1. The CDR3 totals 11 residues. CDR1 and CDR2 from the germline V gene are MDHEN and SYDVKM. V shed 6 bases and J 12 bases; nucleotides not matched to a gene: 5. The CDR3 is CASSGQGISFF. CDR3 in DNA: TGTGCCAGCAGCGGACAGGGGATTTCTTTCTTT.

The V call is TRBV12-5, the J call TRBJ1-1; weak D call: TRBD1 (5 bases). Germline V CDR1 and CDR2: LGHNT, FRNRAP. The CDR3 has 13 amino acids. Trimming left V 3 bases short and J 4 bases short, with 9 bases between. CDR3 amino acids: CASGFAGPTEAFF. The DNA of the CDR3 is TGTGCTAGTGGTTTTGCAGGGCCCACTGAAGCTTTCTTT.

This chain connects TRBV2 to TRBJ1-1; 7 bases match TRBD1. The V gene end was trimmed by 6 bases and the J gene end by 1 base; junction bases not matched to a gene: 5. Per germline, CDR1 SNHLY and CDR2 FYNNEI. This CDR3 spans 14 amino acids. The CDR3 DNA reads as TGTGCCAGCAGGGAGGGGGCTACGAACACTGAAGCTTTCTTT. It codes for CASREGATNTEAFF. The variable domain in full, with the rest retrieved from reference TRBV2 and TRBJ1-1, is EPEVTQTPSHQVTQMGQEVILRCVPISNHLYFYWYRQILGQKVEFLVSFYNNEISEKSEIFDDQFSVERPDGSNFTLKIRSTKLEDSAMYFCASREGATNTEAFFGQGTRLTVV.

The V and J genes are TRBV5-1 and TRBJ2-3; TRBD1 aligns across 8 bases. This CDR3 contains 13 residues. Germline V gene data show CDR1 as SGHRS and CDR2 as YFSETQ. With V trimmed by 4 bases and J by 4 bases, 2 bases remained unmatched. CDR3 DNA sequence: TGCGCCAGCAGCCAGGGGGCGGCAGATACGCAGTATTTT. Its translation: CASSQGAADTQYF.

The rearrangement joins TRBV5-1 to TRBJ1-4, with D possibly matching TRBD1 (5 bases). Germline V gene data show CDR1 as SGHRS and CDR2 as YFSETQ. The CDR3 has 15 amino acids. With 2 bases removed from V and 0 bases from J, the gap between germline ends came to 8 bases. In DNA form, the CDR3 reads TGCGCCAGCAGCTTAGGGGCTGCAACTAATGAAAAACTGTTTTTT. As protein: CASSLGAATNEKLFF.

This clone appeared a single time. The CDR3 sequence is CASSSTSGGFQETQYF. The DNA for the CDR3 is TGTGCCAGCAGCTCAACTAGCGGGGGTTTCCAAGAGACCCAGTACTTC. J is TRBJ2-5 and V is TRBV7-9, with 11 positions matching TRBD2. Germline V CDR1 and CDR2: SEHNR, FQNEAQ (reference sequence). The CDR3 is made up of 16 amino acids. Trimming at V came to 4 bases and at J to 1 base, leaving 5 bases not matched to a gene. Full variable domain (outside the CDR3, taken from reference TRBV7-9 and TRBJ2-5): DTGVSQNPRHKITKRGQNVTFRCDPISEHNRLYWYRQTLGQGPEFLTYFQNEAQLEKSRLLSDRFSAERPKGSFSTLEIQRTEQGDSAMYLCASSSTSGGFQETQYFGPGTRLLVL.

The chain employs TRBV29-1 and TRBJ2-3, with TRBD2 matching over 11 bases. Germline V gene lookup returns CDR1 SQVTM and CDR2 ANQGSEA. The V segment lost 6 bases and the J segment 10 bases; nucleotides outside the gene matches: 12. The length of the CDR3 is 14 residues. The CDR3 region has the DNA TGCAGCGTCATAGCGGTAGCGGGGGGGGGTCCGCAGTATTTT. It is translated as CSVIAVAGGGPQYF.

This clone was picked up one time. V is TRBV3-1 (or the pseudogene TRBV3-2) and J is TRBJ2-1; 8 nucleotides match TRBD2. The CDR3 consists of 16 residues. In germline, CDR1 is LGHDT, CDR2 YNNKEL (reference sequence). The V segment lost 3 bases and the J segment 9 bases; nucleotides outside the gene matches: 13. The CDR3 loop is CASSQLTGLGAGEQFF. The CDR3 DNA sequence: TGTGCCAGCAGCCAGCTAACGGGACTAGGAGCGGGTGAGCAGTTCTTC.